Shown below are 22 T cell receptor beta chains from a single sample sequenced in a study of blood T cell repertoires in COVID-19. Sequenced by immunoSEQ multiplex PCR; TCRdb stores in-frame clones only, minus some. Of more than 90,000 clones in the sample, roughly 88% were seen once. Sequencing input: peripheral blood. Receptors were obtained from a woman in her 70s with acute or convalescent COVID-19.

This clone was observed once. The chain has TRBV3-1 (or the pseudogene TRBV3-2) and TRBJ1-2; 10 bases are shared with TRBD1. CDR1 LGHDT and CDR2 YNNKEL come from the germline V gene (reference sequence). Unmatched junction bases numbered 4, after V lost 8 bases and J lost 7 bases. The length of the CDR3 is 12 residues. CDR3 loop: CASARTGGGYTF. CDR3 DNA sequence: TGTGCCAGCGCGAGGACAGGGGGTGGCTACACCTTC.

The CDR3: CASSQTTGTVNYGYTF. Written as DNA, the CDR3 is TGTGCCAGCAGCCAGACGACAGGGACCGTTAACTATGGCTACACCTTC. The chain is built from TRBV3-1 (or the pseudogene TRBV3-2) and TRBJ1-2, with 7 bases that match TRBD1. Per germline, CDR1 LGHDT and CDR2 YNNKEL (reference sequence). The CDR3 has 16 amino acids. V trimming: 3 bases; J trimming: 1 base; junction bases outside the gene matches: 8.

The chain recombines TRBV6-1 with TRBJ2-7, with 7 bases matching TRBD1. The CDR3 length is 16 residues. Germline V gene data show CDR1 as MNHNS and CDR2 as SASEGT. Unmatched junction bases numbered 8, after V lost 1 base and J lost 2 bases. CDR3 in DNA: TGTGCCAGCAGTGAAGTTCGAGGCAGGGGGACCTACGAGCAGTACTTC. Translating it yields CASSEVRGRGTYEQYF.

The chain has TRBV27 and TRBJ2-7; TRBD2 agrees at 10 bases. Germline assignment: CDR1 MNHEY and CDR2 SMNVEV (reference sequence). V lost 5 bases to trimming and J lost 7 bases; unmatched junction nucleotides: 11. The CDR3 consists of 15 residues. The CDR3 DNA follows: TGTGCCAGCAGTGGGACTAGCGCCCGAATAGGAGAGCAGTACTTC. It is translated as CASSGTSARIGEQYF.

The CDR3 bases are TGTGCCAGCAGTTCACGACAGGGACCTTTCCTGGGCGGCTACACCTTC. This sequence encodes CASSSRQGPFLGGYTF. The chain links TRBV28 to TRBJ1-2; 7 bases are shared with TRBD1. Unmatched junction bases numbered 16, after V lost 4 bases and J lost 8 bases. This CDR3 spans 16 amino acids. In germline, CDR1 is MDHEN, CDR2 SYDVKM.

This clone occurred once. The J gene is TRBJ1-2, the V gene TRBV9, with 9 nucleotides matching TRBD1. The ends lost 2 bases at V and 7 bases at J; junction bases unmatched: 15. The CDR3 totals 17 residues. Germline values: CDR1 SGDLS, CDR2 YYNGEE. The CDR3 bases are TGTGCCAGCAGCGTTTCGGGTCGACCGGGACAGGGACGTGGCTACACCTTC. As protein: CASSVSGRPGQGRGYTF.

The chain is built from TRBV28 and TRBJ1-5, with 7 bases that match TRBD1. CDR3 length: 15 amino acids. Germline CDR1 reads MDHEN; CDR2 reads SYDVKM. V lost 2 bases and J lost 7; bases outside the gene matches: 8. The CDR3 DNA is TGTGCCAGCAGTTTAGGACAGGTCGGAGGGCAGCCCCAGCATTTT. Translating it yields CASSLGQVGGQPQHF.

DNA of the CDR3: TGTGCCAGCACCCGAGGGGGTCTCTATGGCTACACCTTC. Translation: CASTRGGLYGYTF. This chain links TRBV6-5 with TRBJ1-2; D might be TRBD1 (6 bases). The ends were cut back, 7 bases at V and 4 bases at J, with 13 bases in the middle. CDR3 length equals 13 residues. CDR1 and CDR2 (germline): MNHEY, SVGAGI.

The chain links TRBV19 to TRBJ2-1; D is uncertain. CDR1 LNHDA and CDR2 SQIVND come from the germline V gene (reference sequence). This CDR3 spans 16 amino acids. The V end lost 6 bases, the J end lost 0 bases, and 15 bases lay between the germline ends. CDR3 amino acids: CASSPRGSSSYNEQFF. CDR3 DNA: TGTGCCAGTAGCCCCAGAGGATCGAGCTCCTACAATGAGCAGTTCTTC.

This clone was recorded a few times. Other DNA sequences of this sample code for an identical CDR3. The chain has TRBV19 and TRBJ1-1; 9 bases are shared with TRBD1. Germline V CDR1 and CDR2: LNHDA, SQIVND (reference sequence). J gave up 4 bases and V 6 bases, and 3 bases lay outside the gene matches. The CDR3 is 13 residues long. The chain's CDR3 is CASRQGAGTEAFF. CDR3 in DNA: TGTGCCAGTAGACAGGGGGCGGGCACTGAAGCTTTCTTT.

The chain is built from TRBV19 and TRBJ1-1, with a possible D match to TRBD1 (6 bases). CDR3 length: 15 residues. The V end was cut by 5 bases, the J end by 0 bases, with 13 bases between. Germline CDR1 and CDR2: LNHDA and SQIVND (reference sequence). Here the CDR3 DNA reads TGTGCCAGTAGTCTCCCAGGACAGCTGAACACTGAAGCTTTCTTT. This encodes CASSLPGQLNTEAFF.

The rearrangement joins TRBV2 to TRBJ2-7, with a tentative D call TRBD2 (5 bases). CDR1 and CDR2 from the germline V gene are SNHLY and FYNNEI. The CDR3 has 15 amino acids. With 4 bases removed from V and 0 bases from J, the gap between germline ends came to 13 bases. The CDR3 DNA is TGTGCCAGCAGTGTATCTAGCAGGAGCTCCTACGAGCAGTACTTC. Residues: CASSVSSRSSYEQYF. Full variable domain (rest looked up from reference TRBV2 and TRBJ2-7): EPEVTQTPSHQVTQMGQEVILRCVPISNHLYFYWYRQILGQKVEFLVSFYNNEISEKSEIFDDQFSVERPDGSNFTLKIRSTKLEDSAMYFCASSVSSRSSYEQYFGPGTRLTVT.

CDR3 protein: CAWSVGVNRLLNSPLHF. CDR3 coding DNA: TGTGCCTGGAGTGTAGGGGTCAATAGGTTGTTGAATTCACCCCTCCACTTT. The rearrangement links TRBV30 to TRBJ1-6; D may be TRBD1 (5 bases). This CDR3 contains 17 residues. From germline, CDR1 is GTSNPN and CDR2 SVGIG (reference sequence). The V and J ends lost 0 bases and 7 bases respectively, with 19 bases between them.

The chain uses TRBV6-2 or TRBV6-3 and TRBJ2-1; TRBD1 might be the D (6 bases). The V gene lost 6 bases and the J gene lost 3 bases, with 21 bases spanning the gap. CDR1 is MNHEY and CDR2 is SVGEGT in the germline V gene. This CDR3 has 17 amino acids. DNA of the CDR3: TGTGCCAGCAGCTCCCCCCCGGGACAAATTTACTACAATGAGCAGTTCTTC. This gives the protein CASSSPPGQIYYNEQFF.

The chain carries TRBV20-1 and TRBJ2-7; 12 nucleotides align to TRBD2. Germline loops: CDR1 DFQATT, CDR2 SNEGSKA (reference sequence). The V segment lost 3 bases and the J segment 5 bases; nucleotides outside the gene matches: 8. This CDR3 has 15 residues. CDR3 nucleotide sequence: TGCAGTGCTAGTCCCGGGACTAGCGGGCCAAACGAGCAGTACTTC. Protein product: CSASPGTSGPNEQYF.

The chain joins TRBV7-2 to TRBJ2-2; D uncertain. Trimming cost V 1 base and J 5 bases, with 11 bases left between them. The CDR3 consists of 15 residues. Germline V gives CDR1 SGHTA, CDR2 FQGNSA. As DNA, the CDR3 is TGTGCCAGCAGCTTAGAGAGGTTGCGAACCGGGGAGCTGTTTTTT. Its translation is CASSLERLRTGELFF.

This chain uses TRBV30 with TRBJ1-4; TRBD1 might be the D (6 bases). Germline loops: CDR1 GTSNPN, CDR2 SVGIG (reference sequence). The V gene lost 2 bases and the J gene lost 7 bases, with 14 bases spanning the gap. This CDR3 spans 14 amino acids. CDR3 in amino acids: CAWSSRQAFEKLFF. The CDR3 DNA sequence: TGTGCCTGGAGTTCGAGACAGGCTTTTGAAAAACTGTTTTTT.

J is TRBJ2-3 and V is TRBV5-8; 8 bases are a match to TRBD1. The ends lost 4 bases at V and 0 bases at J; junction bases unmatched: 4. Germline V gives CDR1 SGHTS, CDR2 YDEGEE. This CDR3 contains 15 residues. This chain's CDR3 is CASSRQGASTDTQYF. In DNA form, the CDR3 reads TGTGCCAGCAGCAGGCAGGGGGCTAGCACAGATACGCAGTATTTT.

This rearrangement joins TRBV6-1 to TRBJ2-2, with a weak D call TRBD2 (7 bases). Germline lookup yields CDR1 MNHNS and CDR2 SASEGT. The CDR3 totals 15 residues. Trimming shortened V by 3 bases and J by 3 bases, and 11 bases separated the two germline ends. The CDR3 loop is CASSDRGGDTGELFF. The CDR3 DNA reads TGTGCCAGCAGTGACAGGGGAGGGGACACCGGGGAGCTGTTTTTT.

V gene TRBV7-9 combines with J gene TRBJ1-3, with 8 bases identical to TRBD1. Unmatched junction bases numbered 7, after V lost 3 bases and J lost 3 bases. Germline-derived CDR1 and CDR2 are SEHNR and FQNEAQ (reference sequence). The CDR3 runs 16 residues. Here the CDR3 reads CASSFLGQGSGNTIYF. As DNA, the CDR3 is TGTGCCAGCAGCTTCCTTGGACAGGGTAGTGGAAACACCATATATTTT.

The chain employs TRBV21-1 and TRBJ1-6; the table calls TRBD1, which could not be checked here. TRBV21-1 is marked as a pseudogene. This CDR3 contains 16 residues. CDR3 protein: CASRDRGLLNNSPLHF. The CDR3 coding sequence is TGTGCCAGCAGAGACAGGGGGCTTCTTAATAATTCACCCCTCCACTTT.

The rearrangement links TRBV21-1 to TRBJ2-4; TRBD1, as called in the table, went unchecked against the DNA. TRBV21-1 is a pseudogene. This CDR3 is built from 18 residues. Here the CDR3 reads CASQRDRESGLAKNIQYF. The CDR3 DNA reads as TGTGCCAGCCAACGGGACAGGGAAAGCGGTTTAGCCAAAAACATTCAGTACTTC.